Below are 20 T cell receptor beta chains sequenced from a single sample in a study of T-cell reconstitution after alpha-beta-depleted transplantation in children. Preparation of the TCRbeta library involved a method that used unique molecular identifiers. TCRdb ran MiXCR on the PCR reads and lists one entry per CDR3 protein. The table has 500,000 or so distinct CDR3 sequences, approximately 29% seen once. The material sequenced was PBMCs from the stem cell graft donor, taken from the stem cell graft. The receptors derive from a human donor who donated a stem cell graft to a child with aplastic anemia.

This chain connects TRBV5-1 to TRBJ2-5; a possible D gene is TRBD1 (5 bases). This CDR3 comprises 15 residues. Germline loops: CDR1 SGHRS, CDR2 YFSETQ. The V end was cut by 1 base, the J end by 4 bases, with 14 bases between. CDR3 sequence reads: CASSLQSGIGETQYF. The CDR3 DNA reads TGCGCCAGCAGCTTGCAATCAGGGATAGGAGAGACCCAGTACTTC.

This clonotype was found many times. The rearrangement joins TRBV6-2 or TRBV6-3 to TRBJ2-5; 7 nucleotides match TRBD1. Per the germline V gene, CDR1 is MNHEY and CDR2 is SVGEGT. The trim removed 6 bases at V and 1 base at J, leaving 8 bases unmatched. This CDR3 is 15 amino acids long. This CDR3 reads CASRRQGNSQETQYF. In nucleotides, the CDR3 is TGTGCCAGCAGGCGACAGGGAAATTCCCAAGAGACCCAGTACTTC.

This clonotype has more than one count but fewer than ten. The rearrangement links TRBV12-3 or TRBV12-4 to TRBJ2-1, with 15 bases that match TRBD2. This CDR3 comprises 16 residues. Germline trimming cut 5 bases from V and 4 bases from J; bases unmatched to any gene: 3. CDR3 loop: CASSPGTSGRYNEQFF. DNA of the CDR3: TGTGCCAGCAGTCCCGGGACTAGCGGGAGGTACAATGAGCAGTTCTTC.

The V call is TRBV6-2 or TRBV6-3, the J call TRBJ2-5, with 13 bases fitting TRBD2. V shed 6 bases and J 2 bases; nucleotides not matched to a gene: 6. CDR3 length equals 16 residues. Germline V gene data show CDR1 as MNHEY and CDR2 as SVGEGT. The DNA of the CDR3 is TGTGCCAGCAGCAGCCGGACTAGCGGGAGACAAGAGACCCAGTACTTC. Amino acids: CASSSRTSGRQETQYF.

The V and J genes are TRBV7-2 and TRBJ2-1; D is undetermined. This CDR3 is built from 14 residues. Germline loops: CDR1 SGHTA, CDR2 FQGNSA. V was shortened by 2 bases and J by 5 bases, with 10 bases between the two germline ends. The CDR3 sequence: CASSLRLGNNEQFF. Here the CDR3 DNA reads TGTGCCAGCAGCTTAAGGCTAGGGAACAATGAGCAGTTCTTC.

This clonotype was recorded once. The chain joins TRBV20-1 to TRBJ2-7; D not certain. Germline-derived CDR1 and CDR2 are DFQATT and SNEGSKA (reference sequence). CDR3 length: 15 residues. Trimming pared 3 bases from V and 0 bases from J, leaving 15 bases between. CDR3 amino acids: CSARPPAGSSYEQYF. DNA for the CDR3: TGCAGTGCTAGGCCCCCTGCCGGAAGCTCCTACGAGCAGTACTTC.

V usage is TRBV5-1 and J usage is TRBJ2-7, with D perhaps TRBD1 (5 bases). Germline loops: CDR1 SGHRS, CDR2 YFSETQ. The CDR3 is 16 amino acids. Deletions cut 4 bases from V and 0 bases from J, with 17 bases between. The CDR3 reads CASSMGPPLSSYEQYF. CDR3 DNA sequence: TGCGCCAGCAGCATGGGGCCACCCTTGAGCTCCTACGAGCAGTACTTC.

This clonotype was seen a handful of times. The chain carries TRBV15 and TRBJ2-2; 7 bases are shared with TRBD1. Germline V gene sequence: CDR1 LNHNV, CDR2 YYDKDF (reference sequence). Trimming cost V 4 bases and J 6 bases; bases outside gene matches: 8. The CDR3 contains 15 residues. The CDR3 sequence is CATSTVERGPGELFF. The CDR3 nucleotides are TGTGCCACCAGCACAGTAGAGAGGGGGCCCGGGGAGCTGTTTTTT.

This clonotype was counted a few times. V gene TRBV12-3 or TRBV12-4 combines with J gene TRBJ1-1; 8 bases are shared with TRBD1. This CDR3 region has 11 residues. J gave up 12 bases and V 3 bases, and 3 bases lay outside the gene matches. The CDR3 protein is CASSLDRETFF. The CDR3 bases are TGTGCCAGCAGTTTGGACAGGGAAACTTTCTTT.

The chain has TRBV4-2 and TRBJ1-1, with D possibly being TRBD1 (6 bases). The V gene lost 3 bases and the J gene lost 1 base, with 12 bases spanning the gap. The CDR3 has 15 amino acids. Germline values: CDR1 LGHNA, CDR2 YNFKEQ. CDR3 bases: TGTGCCAGCAGCCAGTTGCGGACAGAGAACACTGAAGCTTTCTTT. It yields the protein CASSQLRTENTEAFF.

A few counts support this clonotype. This rearrangement joins TRBV12-3 or TRBV12-4 to TRBJ1-1; D call uncertain. Trimming took 8 bases from V and 1 from J, leaving 5 bases between them. The CDR3 consists of 11 residues. The CDR3 DNA reads as TGTGCCAGCTCTACGAACACTGAAGCTTTCTTT. Residues: CASSTNTEAFF.

The chain recombines TRBV15 with TRBJ2-2, with 9 nucleotides matching TRBD1. V shed 6 bases and J 5 bases; nucleotides not matched to a gene: 7. The CDR3 runs to 15 residues. The germline gives CDR1 LNHNV, CDR2 YYDKDF (reference sequence). The CDR3 loop reads CATRRDRAETGELFF. The CDR3 DNA reads TGTGCCACCAGGAGGGACAGGGCTGAGACCGGGGAGCTGTTTTTT.

This sequence joins TRBV19 and TRBJ2-5, with D maybe TRBD1 (6 bases). The CDR3 has 14 residues. CDR1 and CDR2 (germline): LNHDA, SQIVND (reference sequence). With 1 base removed from V and 6 bases from J, the gap between germline ends came to 12 bases. CDR3 sequence reads: CASSIGQGLKTQYF. In DNA form, the CDR3 reads TGTGCCAGTAGTATAGGTCAGGGGCTGAAGACCCAGTACTTC. Drawing the rest from reference TRBV19 and TRBJ2-5, the complete variable domain is DGGITQSPKYLFRKEGQNVTLSCEQNLNHDAMYWYRQDPGQGLRLIYYSQIVNDFQKGDIAEGYSVSREKKESFPLTVTSAQKNPTAFYLCASSIGQGLKTQYFGPGTRLLVL.

The chain combines TRBV12-3 or TRBV12-4 with TRBJ1-5, with 7 nucleotides matching TRBD1. V shed 3 bases and J 6 bases; nucleotides not matched to a gene: 11. The CDR3 spans 16 residues. CDR3 nucleotides: TGTGCCAGCAGTTTTGGTGCGGACAGGAGGAGTCAGCCCCAGCATTTT. Its translation: CASSFGADRRSQPQHF.

This clonotype was seen only a few times. The chain couples TRBV29-1 to TRBJ2-1; D perhaps matches TRBD2 (5 bases). The germline V and J ends were trimmed by 5 bases and 7 bases, with 15 bases remaining between them. This CDR3 is built from 13 residues. Germline V gives CDR1 SQVTM, CDR2 ANQGSEA. The CDR3 region has the DNA TGCAGCGTTCATCGGGGTTTTATGAATGAGCAGTTCTTC. It is translated as CSVHRGFMNEQFF.

The chain has TRBV24-1 and TRBJ2-1; either TRBD1 or TRBD2 may supply D (5 bases each). Germline V CDR1 and CDR2: KGHDR, SFDVKD. The CDR3 length is 13 residues. V lost 3 bases and J 15 bases, leaving 17 bases between the germline ends. The CDR3 is CATSDQPGRRAFF. As DNA, the CDR3 is TGTGCCACCAGTGATCAGCCGGGACGACGGGCGTTCTTC.

This clonotype showed up just a few times. The chain joins TRBV5-1 to TRBJ2-3, with TRBD1 as a possible D gene (7 bases). Germline loops: CDR1 SGHRS, CDR2 YFSETQ. The CDR3 loop spans 15 amino acids. Trimming took off 2 bases at V and 2 bases at J, with 12 bases between the two ends. The CDR3 region has the DNA TGCGCCAGCAGCTTCGCGGGACAGAACACAGATACGCAGTATTTT. This sequence encodes CASSFAGQNTDTQYF.

This chain joins TRBV6-1 and TRBJ2-1; TRBD1 agrees at 7 bases. Germline V gene lookup returns CDR1 MNHNS and CDR2 SASEGT. The CDR3 contains 15 residues. With V trimmed by 7 bases and J by 1 base, 7 bases remained unmatched. The CDR3 nucleotides are TGTGCCAGCATAGGTCAGGGGGAATCCTACAATGAGCAGTTCTTC. Protein: CASIGQGESYNEQFF.

This clonotype was detected only a few times. The genes are TRBV7-2 and TRBJ1-5; D is undetermined. The CDR3 consists of 15 residues. Germline V gene data show CDR1 as SGHTA and CDR2 as FQGNSA. V lost 1 base, J lost 2 bases, and 9 bases lay in between. This CDR3 is CASSLEAVGNQPQHF. CDR3 bases: TGTGCCAGCAGCTTAGAGGCAGTTGGCAATCAGCCCCAGCATTTT.

This clonotype was detected a few times. The rearrangement joins TRBV5-1 to TRBJ2-2, with D perhaps matching TRBD2 (6 bases). Between the trimmed V and J ends, which lost 4 bases and 6 bases, there was a span of 13 bases. Per the germline V gene, CDR1 is SGHRS and CDR2 is YFSETQ. CDR3 length: 14 amino acids. The CDR3 DNA is TGCGCCAGCAGCGGCCCTAGCGCCTCCGGGGAGCTGTTTTTT. This translates into CASSGPSASGELFF.